The rows below give T cell receptor beta chains drawn from one sample of a study of blood T cell repertoires in COVID-19. Data came from immunoSEQ multiplex PCR; TCRdb stores just in-frame clones and leaves some out. The table includes approximately 130,000 clones, roughly 79% detected once. The sequencing sample was made of peripheral blood. These receptor sequences come from a woman in her sixties with active or convalescent COVID-19. The CDR3 runs from the conserved cysteine through the conserved F or W. D genes are given only for firm matches. Clone size is given for some rows only: seen once, a few or many times, or a class if the clone is expanded.

j_gene	abundance	len	v_gene	d_gene	CDR3nt	CDR3aa
TRBJ1-1	few	15	TRBV29-1	-	TGCAGCGTTGTTCCGGGGAGCAGCGCGAACACTGAAGCTTTCTTT	CSVVPGSSANTEAFF
TRBJ2-3	-	15	TRBV25-1	TRBD2	TGTGCCAGCAGTGCGGCTAGCGGATTCACAGATACGCAGTATTTT	CASSAASGFTDTQYF
TRBJ2-5	-	15	TRBV5-1	TRBD2	TGCGCCAGCAGCTTTAGCGGGAAGGTTGGAGAGACCCAGTACTTC	CASSFSGKVGETQYF
TRBJ1-1	-	13	TRBV12-3/TRBV12-4	-	TGTGCCAGCAGCCAGCAGGTGAACACTGAAGCTTTCTTT	CASSQQVNTEAFF
TRBJ2-5	-	15	TRBV5-1	TRBD2	TGCGCCAGCAGCCCCGAAGCGGGAGGGGGGGAGACCCAGTACTTC	CASSPEAGGGETQYF
TRBJ1-3	once	14	TRBV30	-	TGTGCCTGGAGTGTAGGCAGGGATGGAAACACCATATATTTT	CAWSVGRDGNTIYF
TRBJ1-2	-	12	TRBV5-4	-	TGTGCCAGCAGCTTGGCAGACTATGGCTACACCTTC	CASSLADYGYTF
TRBJ1-1	-	15	TRBV7-9	-	TGTGCCAGCAGCTTTATGGCGGGGAAAAACACTGAAGCTTTCTTT	CASSFMAGKNTEAFF
TRBJ1-1	-	13	TRBV7-2	TRBD1	TGTGCCAGCAGCTCCAAGGGGGCCACTGAAGCTTTCTTT	CASSSKGATEAFF
TRBJ1-1	once	12	TRBV29-1	-	TGCAGCGTTGAAGGAGCTGGCACTGAAGCTTTCTTT	CSVEGAGTEAFF
TRBJ2-5	-	14	TRBV6-2/TRBV6-3	TRBD2	TGTGCCAGCAGCTCTTGGACTAGTGGTGAGACCCAGTACTTC	CASSSWTSGETQYF
TRBJ1-5	-	15	TRBV2	TRBD1	TGTGCCAGCAGAGCCACAGGGGCCAGGGTTCAGCCCCAGCATTTT	CASRATGARVQPQHF
TRBJ1-1	-	17	TRBV18	TRBD1	TGTGCCAGCTCAACGAGCCCTTTCGGACAGGGTGGGACTGAAGCTTTCTTT	CASSTSPFGQGGTEAFF
TRBJ1-2	-	16	TRBV6-1	-	TGTGCCAGCAGTGAAGGACTATCACAGGGTGGTCGTGGCTACACCTTC	CASSEGLSQGGRGYTF
TRBJ2-3	-	11	TRBV27	-	TGTGCCAGCAGTTTACCCCCCGCGCAGTATTTT	CASSLPPAQYF
TRBJ2-1	-	13	TRBV5-4	TRBD1	TGTGCCAGCAGCGGCGACAGGGCCAATGAGCAGTTCTTC	CASSGDRANEQFF
TRBJ2-1	-	12	TRBV27	TRBD2	TGTGCCAGCAGTATAACTAGCGCTGAGCAGTTCTTC	CASSITSAEQFF
TRBJ2-4	once	22	TRBV21-1	-	TGTGCCAGCACACCTCTCAAGGGACTAGCGGGAGGGACCTCTATCTCCAAAAACATTCAGTACTTC	CASTPLKGLAGGTSISKNIQYF
TRBJ1-5	-	15	TRBV29-1	-	TGCAGCGTTAGCGACGGATTTCTTGGCAATCAGCCCCAGCATTTT	CSVSDGFLGNQPQHF
TRBJ2-3	-	15	TRBV5-1	-	TGCGCCAGCAGCATCAACAGGGTAGGAACAGATACGCAGTATTTT	CASSINRVGTDTQYF
TRBJ1-3	-	17	TRBV7-2	-	TGTGCCAGCAGCAGAAAGAGCCTGGGCCAGGGGCAACACACCATATATTTT	CASSRKSLGQGQHTIYF
TRBJ2-1	-	15	TRBV19	TRBD2	TGTGCCAGTAGTATAGGCGGGGGGAAATTCAATGAGCAGTTCTTC	CASSIGGGKFNEQFF
TRBJ1-1	few	14	TRBV5-6	-	TGTGCCAGCAGCTTGCTGGGAGAGAACACTGAAGCTTTCTTT	CASSLLGENTEAFF
TRBJ2-7	-	13	TRBV28	-	TGTGCCAGCAGACAGGGCGTCACCTACGAGCAGTACTTC	CASRQGVTYEQYF
TRBJ2-2	-	16	TRBV4-2	TRBD2	TGTGCCAGCAGCCAAGGACTAGCGGGAGTCACCGGGGAGCTGTTTTTT	CASSQGLAGVTGELFF
TRBJ2-6	-	18	TRBV24-1	TRBD1	TGTGCCACCAGTGACTCGACAGGGCCCTACTCTGGGGCCAACGTCCTGACTTTC	CATSDSTGPYSGANVLTF
TRBJ1-3	once	16	TRBV2	-	TGTGCCAGCAGTGAGGGGCCAGATCTTGCTGGAAACACCATATATTTT	CASSEGPDLAGNTIYF
TRBJ1-4	-	14	TRBV30	-	TGTGCCTGGAGTCTAGGGGACAAAGATGAAAAACTGTTTTTT	CAWSLGDKDEKLFF
TRBJ1-5	-	13	TRBV19	-	TGTGCCAGTAGCCAGAACAGCAATCAGCCCCAGCATTTT	CASSQNSNQPQHF
TRBJ2-7	-	15	TRBV5-4	TRBD2	TGTGCCAGCAGCTTGAGCGGGAAAACCGTCTACGAGCAGTACTTC	CASSLSGKTVYEQYF
TRBJ2-3	-	18	TRBV11-2	TRBD2	TGTGCCAGCAGCTTACTACCCGGACTAGCGGGAGGGACAGATACGCAGTATTTT	CASSLLPGLAGGTDTQYF
TRBJ1-2	-	14	TRBV29-1	TRBD1	TGCAGCGTTGAAGTCTGGCAGGGGGTCGATGGCTACACCTTC	CSVEVWQGVDGYTF
TRBJ1-3	-	16	TRBV6-1	-	TGTGCCAGCAGTGAAGCCCAGGGCCTCTCTGGAAACACCATATATTTT	CASSEAQGLSGNTIYF
TRBJ2-7	few	12	TRBV9	-	TGTGCCAGGGGGACATTTCCCTACGAGCAGTACTTC	CARGTFPYEQYF
TRBJ1-2	once	12	TRBV2	TRBD1	TGTGCCAGCAATACAGGGGTCTATGGCTACACCTTC	CASNTGVYGYTF
TRBJ2-7	once	13	TRBV10-3	-	TGTGCCATCAGTAAGGTAACTCGAGGGGAGCAGTACTTC	CAISKVTRGEQYF
TRBJ2-1	-	19	TRBV1	-	TGCACCAGCAGCCAAAATCTCCCTCCAGCGGGGGGCGTTGGGGATGAGCAGTTCTTC	CTSSQNLPPAGGVGDEQFF
TRBJ1-2	-	17	TRBV5-1	TRBD1	TGCGCCAGCAGCTTGACCAGGGGCAGGGGGCTTTACTATGGCTACACCTTC	CASSLTRGRGLYYGYTF
TRBJ2-1	-	13	TRBV19	TRBD2	TGTGCCAGTAGTGCTAGCGGGAACAATGAGCAGTTCTTC	CASSASGNNEQFF
TRBJ1-1	once	14	TRBV18	TRBD1	TGTGCCAGCTCGCCGACAGGGCCTAATACTGAAGCTTTCTTT	CASSPTGPNTEAFF
TRBJ2-7	-	15	TRBV5-4	TRBD1	TGTGCCAGCAGTCGGGACAGGCCAACCTCCTACGAGCAGTACTTC	CASSRDRPTSYEQYF
TRBJ2-1	-	14	TRBV7-3	TRBD2	TGTGCCAGCAGCTTCCCGGGACTAGACAATGAGCAGTTCTTC	CASSFPGLDNEQFF
TRBJ1-4	-	15	TRBV24-1	-	TGTGCCACCAGTGATTCCGGTGCAACTAATGAAAAACTGTTTTTT	CATSDSGATNEKLFF
TRBJ1-1	-	16	TRBV6-5	TRBD1	TGTGCCAGCAGTTACGGGACAGGGGCTGGAAGCGCTGAAGCTTTCTTT	CASSYGTGAGSAEAFF
TRBJ2-3	-	12	TRBV10-3	TRBD1	TGTGCCATCAGTGGGACAGGGGATACGCAGTATTTT	CAISGTGDTQYF
TRBJ1-3	-	15	TRBV4-2	-	TGTGCCAGCAGCCAAGATCGGGGGGTTGGAAACACCATATATTTT	CASSQDRGVGNTIYF
TRBJ1-1	-	13	TRBV14	-	TGTGCCAGCAGCCAGGGGAGGAACACTGAAGCTTTCTTT	CASSQGRNTEAFF
TRBJ1-1	-	15	TRBV6-1	TRBD1	TGTGCCAGCAGTGAATTACAGGGGTGGAACACTGAAGCTTTCTTT	CASSELQGWNTEAFF
TRBJ1-3	-	17	TRBV3-1/TRBV3-2	TRBD1	TGTGCCAGCAGCTCAAGGTCCAGGGGGGATTTTGGAAACACCATATATTTT	CASSSRSRGDFGNTIYF
TRBJ2-5	-	15	TRBV3-1/TRBV3-2	-	TGTGCCAGCAGCCAAGCCCAAACTAGCCAAGAGACCCAGTACTTC	CASSQAQTSQETQYF
TRBJ2-2	-	19	TRBV7-2	TRBD1	TGTGCCAGCAGCGCCCGACAGGGATCCCCTCGCGCGAACACCGGGGAGCTGTTTTTT	CASSARQGSPRANTGELFF
TRBJ2-4	-	12	TRBV29-1	-	TGCAGCGCCGGGATGGGGGAGGACATTCAGTACTTC	CSAGMGEDIQYF
TRBJ1-2	-	16	TRBV5-8	TRBD1	TGTGCCAGCAGCTTTTCTGACAGGGGAGGATGGAACGGCTACACCTTC	CASSFSDRGGWNGYTF
TRBJ2-7	once	14	TRBV6-5	TRBD1	TGTGCCAGCAGTCCGGGACAGGCCTCCTACGAGCAGTACTTC	CASSPGQASYEQYF
TRBJ2-2	-	15	TRBV11-2	-	TGTGCCAGCAGTTTTGGGGCACGGAACACCGGGGAGCTGTTTTTT	CASSFGARNTGELFF
TRBJ1-5	-	13	TRBV28	TRBD1	TGTGCCAGCAACACAGGGGTTCCGCAGCCCCAGCATTTT	CASNTGVPQPQHF
TRBJ2-3	few	15	TRBV28	-	TGTGCCAGCAGTTCACCCAACCGACTACTAGATACGCAGTATTTT	CASSSPNRLLDTQYF
TRBJ2-7	-	13	TRBV7-9	-	TGTGCCAGCAGCTTCCTCGGGGTGAACGAGCAGTACTTC	CASSFLGVNEQYF
TRBJ2-7	-	16	TRBV21-1	-	TGTGCCAGCAGCAAAGGGCTTCAGCGGGAGATGGACGAGCAGTACTTC	CASSKGLQREMDEQYF
TRBJ1-2	-	13	TRBV28	-	TGTGCCAATGGCCGGGGGGGGTTGGATGGCTACACCTTC	CANGRGGLDGYTF